The T cell receptor beta chain under discussion was sequenced for a study of CD8+ T cells in alopecia areata. Looking at the study overall: Scalp area affected, as a percentage, set the severity score of treated patients. General study points: Within the top 100, expanded CD8+ clones significantly decreased with tofacitinib, as did scalp clonality.

Sequencing relied on a cDNA template that was reverse transcribed from extracted RNA. Data came from immunoSEQ multiplex PCR; TCRdb stores just in-frame clones and leaves some out. Found here are some 100,000 clones, around 60% of them singletons; the top ten hold approximately 16%. The V segment lost 5 bases and the J segment 2 bases; nucleotides outside the gene matches: 3. There are 13 residues in the CDR3. Germline CDR1 and CDR2: LNHDA and SQIVND (reference sequence). Described treatment: oral pan-JAK inhibitor, 5-10 mg twice daily. On this clone: What it recognizes is unknown.

The sequence was obtained from a human donor with alopecia areata. Sequenced here: CD8+ T cells sorted from blood, sampled at week 56, from a patient treated with tofacitinib. V and J are TRBV19 and TRBJ2-7; 7 bases are shared with TRBD2. As DNA, the CDR3 is TGTGCCAGTAGTTGGGCGGGGGCCTACGAGCAGTACTTC. Translating it yields CASSWAGAYEQYF.